This T cell receptor beta chain was identified during a study of T cell changes during pregnancy in multiple sclerosis. The repertoire was sequenced with immunoSEQ multiplex PCR; TCRdb's copy has only in-frame clones and lacks some. Here the sample spans roughly 39,000 clones, approximately 91% being singletons. V was trimmed by 5 bases and J by 3 bases, leaving 15 bases between them. CDR3 size: 15 residues. Germline assignment: CDR1 KGHSH and CDR2 LQKENI. V gene TRBV18 combines with J gene TRBJ2-3, with D maybe TRBD2 (6 bases). The TCR comes from a female donor with multiple sclerosis, enrolled in a pregnancy study. Sequencing was performed on PBMCs (not recorded whether the cells were cultured). The DNA for the CDR3 is TGTGCCAGCTCAGGCTTAGCGGAGGGGACAGATACGCAGTATTTT. Translated: CASSGLAEGTDTQYF. The full variable domain, completed using reference TRBV18 and TRBJ2-3, is NAGVMQNPRHLVRRRGQEARLRCSPMKGHSHVYWYRQLPEEGLKFMVYLQKENIIDESGMPKERFSAEFPKEGPSILRIQQVVRGDSAAYFCASSGLAEGTDTQYFGPGTRLTVL.